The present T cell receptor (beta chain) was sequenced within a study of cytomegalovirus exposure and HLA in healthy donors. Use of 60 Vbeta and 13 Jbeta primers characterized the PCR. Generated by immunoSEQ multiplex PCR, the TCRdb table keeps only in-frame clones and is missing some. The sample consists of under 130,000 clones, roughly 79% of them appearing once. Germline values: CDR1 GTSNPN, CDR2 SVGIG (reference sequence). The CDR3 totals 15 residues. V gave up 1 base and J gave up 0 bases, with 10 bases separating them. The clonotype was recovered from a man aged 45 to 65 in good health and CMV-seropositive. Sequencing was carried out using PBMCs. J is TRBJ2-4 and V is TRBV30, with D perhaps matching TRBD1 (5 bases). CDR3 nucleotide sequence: TGTGCCTGGAGTGAGCGACAGTTAGCCAAAAACATTCAGTACTTC. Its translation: CAWSERQLAKNIQYF.